These 26 T cell receptor beta chains were all obtained from the same sample, sequenced in a study of CXCR3-negative and CXCR3-positive naive CD8 T cells. General study findings and limits: Comparison of naive cells showed more hydrophobic TRB CDR3s in CXCR3-positive than in CXCR3-negative naive cells.

TRB cDNA libraries were made by UMI-labeled 5' RACE. TCRdb re-called the 5' RACE reads, yielding one record per CDR3 amino acid sequence without DNA. In total, the table holds 75,000 to 90,000 distinct CDR3 sequences. These receptors have no identified antigens. Sequenced input: naive CXCR3+ CD8+ T cells from blood. Sample subset: CD45RO-CCR7+CD27+CD95- naive CD8+ T cells expressing CXCR3 (TNR3+). Source of these receptors: a human donor in good health. Some clones in this sample may be carry-over from other donors' samples.

The chain carries TRBV7-9 and TRBJ2-7; the TRBD1 assignment by TCRdb is unverifiable without DNA. CDR3 length equals 15 residues. CDR1 is SEHNR and CDR2 is FQNEAQ in the germline V gene (reference sequence). The CDR3 protein is CASSSTGTPFYEQYF.

The rearrangement links TRBV6-9 to TRBJ2-1; absent DNA, TCRdb's TRBD1 call cannot be checked. The CDR3 is made up of 14 amino acids. CDR1 is MNHGY, CDR2 SVAAGI, per germline. This chain's CDR3 is CASSYGQVGNEQFF.

The chain combines TRBV29-1 with TRBJ1-1. The CDR3 is 11 amino acids. Germline V lookup: CDR1 SQVTM, CDR2 ANQGSEA. The CDR3 spells CSVEMNTEALF.

This rearrangement joins TRBV7-2 to TRBJ2-7; the D call from TCRdb, TRBD2, cannot be confirmed without DNA. The CDR3 consists of 18 residues. Looked up from germline, CDR1 is SGHTA and CDR2 is FQGNSA. CDR3 in amino acids: CASSLGLAGGSSSYEQYF.

The chain employs TRBV5-1 and TRBJ1-5; absent DNA, TCRdb's TRBD1 call cannot be checked. The CDR3 extends over 14 amino acids. Germline CDR1 SGHRS, CDR2 YFSETQ. The CDR3 reads CASSLVGGEQPQHF.

J is TRBJ2-7 and V is TRBV24-1; TCRdb returns TRBD1, unconfirmable since there is no DNA. Germline V gene sequence: CDR1 KGHDR, CDR2 SFDVKD. This CDR3 contains 13 residues. The CDR3 protein is CATSAAGEYEQYF.

J is TRBJ2-2 and V is TRBV4-1; the D call from TCRdb, TRBD1, cannot be confirmed without DNA. Germline V gene sequence: CDR1 MGHRA, CDR2 YSYEKL. The length of the CDR3 is 15 residues. CDR3 amino acids: CASSQADRHTGELFF.

The V gene is TRBV29-1, the J gene TRBJ2-7; TCRdb's assignment of TRBD1 cannot be checked, as there is no DNA. CDR1 is SQVTM and CDR2 is ANQGSEA in the germline V gene. The CDR3 is 13 residues long. CDR3 in amino acids: CSVDQGSSYEQYF.

This chain links TRBV5-1 with TRBJ2-1; the D call from TCRdb, TRBD1, cannot be confirmed without DNA. CDR3 length equals 14 residues. Looked up from germline, CDR1 is SGHRS and CDR2 is YFSETQ. CDR3 region: CASSRRDVGAEQFF.

The chain employs TRBV9 and TRBJ2-3; TCRdb selects TRBD1, and the lack of DNA leaves this call unchecked. Germline V gene lookup returns CDR1 SGDLS and CDR2 YYNGEE. The CDR3 covers 14 residues. The CDR3 sequence is CASSPGLAADTQYF. Filled out from reference TRBV9 and TRBJ2-3, the complete variable domain reads DSGVTQTPKHLITATGQRVTLRCSPRSGDLSVYWYQQSLDQGLQFLIQYYNGEERAKGNILERFSAQQFPDLHSELNLSSLELGDSALYFCASSPGLAADTQYFGPGTRLTVL.

The rearrangement links TRBV6-2 or TRBV6-3 to TRBJ2-1. Germline V CDR1 and CDR2: MNHEY, SVGEGT. The CDR3 runs to 13 residues. The CDR3 protein is CASSYNNYNEQFF.

The CDR3: CSVEGRDREEGETQYF. The chain employs TRBV29-1 and TRBJ2-5; TCRdb picks TRBD1, but there is no DNA to check that call. Looked up from germline, CDR1 is SQVTM and CDR2 is ANQGSEA. There are 16 residues in the CDR3.

This chain uses TRBV7-9 with TRBJ2-5. CDR3 size: 12 residues. Per germline, CDR1 SEHNR and CDR2 FQNEAQ (reference sequence). CDR3 amino acids: CASSTNSETQYF.

This chain links TRBV29-1 with TRBJ1-2; TCRdb designates TRBD1, a call that cannot be tested without DNA. The germline CDR1 and CDR2 sequences are SQVTM and ANQGSEA. The CDR3 has 14 residues. The CDR3 loop is CSVVSTGANYGYTF.

The V call is TRBV28, the J call TRBJ1-6; TCRdb selects TRBD1, and the lack of DNA leaves this call unchecked. CDR3 size: 16 residues. CDR1 and CDR2 from the germline V gene are MDHEN and SYDVKM. Here the CDR3 reads CASSPVHGQDNSPLHF.

J is TRBJ2-2 and V is TRBV7-9; TCRdb selects TRBD1, and the lack of DNA leaves this call unchecked. The CDR3 totals 16 residues. In germline, CDR1 is SEHNR, CDR2 FQNEAQ (reference sequence). CDR3 loop: CASSHTGASNTGELFF.

J is TRBJ1-1 and V is TRBV5-6. This CDR3 is built from 14 residues. Germline assignment: CDR1 SGHDT and CDR2 YYEEEE. The chain's CDR3 is CASSLGDRNTEAFF.

This chain uses TRBV28 with TRBJ2-7; with no DNA, the TCRdb D assignment of TRBD2 cannot be verified. CDR1 is MDHEN and CDR2 is SYDVKM in the germline V gene. The CDR3 is made up of 14 amino acids. This chain's CDR3 is CASSLRDRLWEQYF. Full variable domain (missing parts from reference TRBV28 and TRBJ2-7): DVKVTQSSRYLVKRTGEKVFLECVQDMDHENMFWYRQDPGLGLRLIYFSYDVKMKEKGDIPEGYSVSREKKERFSLILESASTNQTSMYLCASSLRDRLWEQYFGPGTRLTVT.

The rearrangement links TRBV28 to TRBJ2-7; TCRdb reports TRBD1, a call that lacks DNA to check it against. CDR1 MDHEN and CDR2 SYDVKM come from the germline V gene. CDR3 length: 14 amino acids. CDR3 amino acids: CASSQGAVPYEQYF.

The rearrangement joins TRBV20-1 to TRBJ2-7. Looked up from germline, CDR1 is DFQATT and CDR2 is SNEGSKA (reference sequence). The length of the CDR3 is 15 residues. CDR3 region: CSARASGRSSYEQYF.

V gene TRBV7-2 combines with J gene TRBJ2-1. This CDR3 is 12 amino acids long. Germline-derived CDR1 and CDR2 are SGHTA and FQGNSA. This CDR3 reads CASSSQYDEQFF.

Here the CDR3 reads CASSAGTSGPYNEQFF. The chain employs TRBV7-3 and TRBJ2-1; TCRdb's D call of TRBD2 is untestable without DNA. CDR3 length: 16 amino acids. Germline V gives CDR1 SGHTA, CDR2 FQGTGA.

V usage is TRBV28 and J usage is TRBJ2-1; TCRdb proposes TRBD2, but this gene call is untestable without DNA. Germline CDR1 and CDR2: MDHEN and SYDVKM. This CDR3 is built from 17 residues. The CDR3 loop is CASTGGLGFRDYNEQFF.

V gene TRBV7-8 combines with J gene TRBJ2-3. Germline values: CDR1 SGHVS, CDR2 FQNEAQ. This CDR3 comprises 16 residues. CDR3 sequence: CASSLGLAGGTDTQYF. Drawing the rest from reference TRBV7-8 and TRBJ2-3, the complete variable domain is GAGVSQSPRYKVAKRGQDVALRCDPISGHVSLFWYQQALGQGPEFLTYFQNEAQLDKSGLPSDRFFAERPEGSVSTLKIQRTQQEDSAVYLCASSLGLAGGTDTQYFGPGTRLTVL.

The chain employs TRBV20-1 and TRBJ1-5; TCRdb's assignment of TRBD1 cannot be checked, as there is no DNA. The CDR3 length is 12 residues. Germline V gene data show CDR1 as DFQATT and CDR2 as SNEGSKA (reference sequence). The CDR3 spells CSASQGSEPQHF.

This rearrangement joins TRBV29-1 to TRBJ2-1. CDR1 and CDR2 (germline): SQVTM, ANQGSEA. This CDR3 has 12 amino acids. The CDR3 region is CSVVVPYNEQFF.